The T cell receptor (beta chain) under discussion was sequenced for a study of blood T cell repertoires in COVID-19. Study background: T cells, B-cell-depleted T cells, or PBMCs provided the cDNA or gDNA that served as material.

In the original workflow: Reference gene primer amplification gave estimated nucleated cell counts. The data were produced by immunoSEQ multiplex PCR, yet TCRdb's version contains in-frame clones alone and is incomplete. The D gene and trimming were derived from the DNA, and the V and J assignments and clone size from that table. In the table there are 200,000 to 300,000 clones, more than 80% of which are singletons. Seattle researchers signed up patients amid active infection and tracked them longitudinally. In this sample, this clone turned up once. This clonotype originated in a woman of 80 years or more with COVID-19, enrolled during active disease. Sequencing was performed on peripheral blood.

The CDR3, as DNA: TGTGCCACCAGCAGATTTGACAGGGTTGGTCAGCCCCAGCATTTT. Translating it yields CATSRFDRVGQPQHF. The chain couples TRBV15 to TRBJ1-5; 7 bases fit TRBD1. This CDR3 is built from 15 residues. J lost 6 bases, V lost 2 bases, and 7 bases had no gene match. Looked up from germline, CDR1 is LNHNV and CDR2 is YYDKDF (reference sequence).